This TCR beta chain originates from a study of blood T cells in healthy people across ages. Findings and limits, study-wide: The study found more naive CD4+ cells and higher diversity in long-lived than aged donors.

Sample-barcoded 5' priming and a J-beta primer mix drove a second PCR of about 7 to 11 cycles. TCRdb reanalysed the 5' RACE reads using MiXCR and keeps one entry per CDR3 protein. Among about 700,000 distinct CDR3 sequences listed, around 32% were seen once. Concerning this clonotype itself: Its antigen is not identified.

Trimming cost V 2 bases and J 1 base, with 8 bases left between them. Germline V gene lookup returns CDR1 MNHEY and CDR2 SVGEGT. The CDR3 sequence is 14 residues long. This chain connects TRBV6-2 or TRBV6-3 to TRBJ1-2; D not certain. The sequencing sample was made of blood. This receptor was taken from an elderly woman in good health. CDR3 residues: CASSYPGVNYGYTF. In DNA form, the CDR3 reads TGTGCCAGCAGTTACCCAGGAGTTAACTATGGCTACACCTTC.